These T cell receptor beta chains were read from a single sample in a study of radiotherapy plus CTLA-4 blockade in lung cancer. Profiling relied on immunoSEQ multiplex PCR, and the TCRdb table lists in-frame clones only, not all of them. The data contain about 51,000 clones, around 79% of them singletons. Sample: peripheral blood, taken from a patient treated with radiotherapy plus ipilimumab. The receptor source for this set is a human donor with non-small cell lung cancer who had a complete response to radiotherapy plus ipilimumab. The CDR3 runs from the conserved cysteine through the conserved F or W. The D gene is left open where the match is weak. Size tells how often a clone was seen (once, few, many) or the class of an expanded clone, and some rows leave it out.

D gene: TRBD2
clone size: -
J gene: TRBJ2-1
V gene: TRBV30
CDR3 DNA: TGTGCCTGGCTCGGGGAGGGGTTAAGGGCCTATGAGCAGTTCTTC
CDR3 protein: CAWLGEGLRAYEQFF

D gene: TRBD2
clone size: once
J gene: TRBJ2-4
V gene: TRBV15
CDR3 DNA: TGTGCCACCAGCAGGACCGGGGGGGGAGCCAAAAACATTCAGTACTTC
CDR3 protein: CATSRTGGGAKNIQYF

D gene: -
clone size: -
J gene: TRBJ2-1
V gene: TRBV4-3
CDR3 DNA: TGCGCCAGCAGCCAAGACAGGGGAAGCTCCTACAATGAGCAGTTCTTC
CDR3 protein: CASSQDRGSSYNEQFF

D gene: -
clone size: -
J gene: TRBJ2-1
V gene: TRBV5-4
CDR3 DNA: TGTGCCAGCAGCTTATTACAACAATCCTACAATGAGCAGTTCTTC
CDR3 protein: CASSLLQQSYNEQFF

D gene: TRBD1
clone size: -
J gene: TRBJ1-2
V gene: TRBV19
CDR3 DNA: TGTGCCAGTACCACAACCGGGACAGGGTTTGGCTACACCTTC
CDR3 protein: CASTTTGTGFGYTF

D gene: TRBD1
clone size: -
J gene: TRBJ1-2
V gene: TRBV29-1
CDR3 DNA: TGCAGCGTTGAGGATGACAGGGCTGGCTACACCTTC
CDR3 protein: CSVEDDRAGYTF

D gene: TRBD1
clone size: few
J gene: TRBJ1-3
V gene: TRBV11-3
CDR3 DNA: TGTGCCAGCACCAAGGGACAGACTAGCTCTGGAAACACCATATATTTT
CDR3 protein: CASTKGQTSSGNTIYF

D gene: TRBD1
clone size: -
J gene: TRBJ2-7
V gene: TRBV5-1
CDR3 DNA: TGCGCCAGCAGCTTGGAACCTGGGGACAGGGTGCGTTACGAGCAGTACTTC
CDR3 protein: CASSLEPGDRVRYEQYF

D gene: -
clone size: -
J gene: TRBJ2-7
V gene: TRBV6-5
CDR3 DNA: TGTGCCAGCAGTTACTCGACCGGGATGGGTACCGAGCAGTACTTC
CDR3 protein: CASSYSTGMGTEQYF

D gene: -
clone size: -
J gene: TRBJ1-2
V gene: TRBV5-6
CDR3 DNA: TGTGCCAGCAGCTTGGGATCGGTTAACTATGGCTACACCTTC
CDR3 protein: CASSLGSVNYGYTF

D gene: -
clone size: -
J gene: TRBJ1-1
V gene: TRBV7-6
CDR3 DNA: TGTGCCAGCAGCTTCGGGGAGCAGAACACTGAAGCTTTCTTT
CDR3 protein: CASSFGEQNTEAFF

D gene: TRBD2
clone size: -
J gene: TRBJ2-1
V gene: TRBV6-4
CDR3 DNA: TGTGCCAGCAGCTCCACCGGGACTAGCGGATACAATGAGCAGTTCTTC
CDR3 protein: CASSSTGTSGYNEQFF

D gene: -
clone size: -
J gene: TRBJ1-1
V gene: TRBV29-1
CDR3 DNA: TGCAGCGTTGAAATCGGAGGGGAACCTGAAGCTTTCTTT
CDR3 protein: CSVEIGGEPEAFF

D gene: TRBD1
clone size: once
J gene: TRBJ1-4
V gene: TRBV7-9
CDR3 DNA: TGTGCCAGCAGACAAGCGACAGGGTTAAGTGAAAAACTGTTTTTT
CDR3 protein: CASRQATGLSEKLFF

D gene: -
clone size: -
J gene: TRBJ1-2
V gene: TRBV30
CDR3 DNA: TGTGCCTGGAGGGAATTACGAGGGTTTTACTATGGCTACACCTTC
CDR3 protein: CAWRELRGFYYGYTF

D gene: TRBD1
clone size: -
J gene: TRBJ1-3
V gene: TRBV6-6
CDR3 DNA: TGTGCCAGCAGCCAACAGGGGTCTGGAAACACCATATATTTT
CDR3 protein: CASSQQGSGNTIYF

D gene: -
clone size: -
J gene: TRBJ1-2
V gene: TRBV10-3
CDR3 DNA: TGTGCCATCAGACGCAACCCTTCGGGGGGCTACACCTTC
CDR3 protein: CAIRRNPSGGYTF

D gene: TRBD1
clone size: -
J gene: TRBJ2-6
V gene: TRBV10-1
CDR3 DNA: TGCGCCAGCAGTGAGTGGGACAGGCCTGACCCCTCTGGGGCCAACGTCCTGACTTTC
CDR3 protein: CASSEWDRPDPSGANVLTF

D gene: -
clone size: -
J gene: TRBJ2-1
V gene: TRBV10-1
CDR3 DNA: TGCGCCAGCAGTGAGTCTACGAGAGAGCAGTTCTTC
CDR3 protein: CASSESTREQFF

D gene: -
clone size: -
J gene: TRBJ2-1
V gene: TRBV30
CDR3 DNA: TGTGCCTGGAGTATGAGAGTATCGAATGAGCAGTTCTTC
CDR3 protein: CAWSMRVSNEQFF

D gene: TRBD1
clone size: -
J gene: TRBJ1-1
V gene: TRBV18
CDR3 DNA: TGTGCCAGCTCCGGGACAGCGAACACTGAAGCTTTCTTT
CDR3 protein: CASSGTANTEAFF

D gene: -
clone size: once
J gene: TRBJ1-1
V gene: TRBV7-2
CDR3 DNA: TGTGCCAGCAGCTTAGCTCCTAAGGACATCTCTGAAGCTTTCTTT
CDR3 protein: CASSLAPKDISEAFF

D gene: -
clone size: once
J gene: TRBJ2-4
V gene: TRBV9
CDR3 DNA: TGTGCCAGCAGCGCAGGGTATGGGATAGCCAAAAACATTCAGTACTTC
CDR3 protein: CASSAGYGIAKNIQYF

D gene: -
clone size: -
J gene: TRBJ2-7
V gene: TRBV19
CDR3 DNA: TGTGCCAGTAGCTACCAGGGTATGTCCGAGCAGTACTTC
CDR3 protein: CASSYQGMSEQYF

D gene: TRBD2
clone size: -
J gene: TRBJ2-3
V gene: TRBV18
CDR3 DNA: TGTGCCAGCTCACCCCGGGCGGCGGGAGGAGATACGCAGTATTTT
CDR3 protein: CASSPRAAGGDTQYF

D gene: TRBD1
clone size: -
J gene: TRBJ1-2
V gene: TRBV6-1
CDR3 DNA: TGTGCCAGCAGTGAGGTTGGGACAGGGGAGACTAACTATGGCTACACCTTC
CDR3 protein: CASSEVGTGETNYGYTF

D gene: -
clone size: few
J gene: TRBJ1-2
V gene: TRBV19
CDR3 DNA: TGTGCCAGCCATGATAGGGGCAGGGGAGGCTACACCTTC
CDR3 protein: CASHDRGRGGYTF

D gene: -
clone size: -
J gene: TRBJ1-5
V gene: TRBV2
CDR3 DNA: TGTGCCAGCAGTGAACAGGGAAGGGGCAATCAGCCCCAGCATTTT
CDR3 protein: CASSEQGRGNQPQHF

D gene: -
clone size: -
J gene: TRBJ2-2
V gene: TRBV11-2
CDR3 DNA: TGTGCCAGCAGCGCACGAGCTGCTAACACCGGGGAGCTGTTTTTT
CDR3 protein: CASSARAANTGELFF

D gene: TRBD2
clone size: -
J gene: TRBJ2-3
V gene: TRBV18
CDR3 DNA: TGTGCCAGCTCCAGACTAGCGGGGGGCCTAACAGATACGCAGTATTTT
CDR3 protein: CASSRLAGGLTDTQYF

D gene: TRBD1
clone size: -
J gene: TRBJ2-3
V gene: TRBV5-1
CDR3 DNA: TGCGCCAGCAGCTTGGGGTCGTCAGGGGGTGTGGATACGCAGTATTTT
CDR3 protein: CASSLGSSGGVDTQYF

D gene: -
clone size: few
J gene: TRBJ1-4
V gene: TRBV5-1
CDR3 DNA: TGCGCCAGCAGCCCCGGACAGAAAGTTGAAAAACTGTTTTTT
CDR3 protein: CASSPGQKVEKLFF

D gene: TRBD1
clone size: -
J gene: TRBJ2-3
V gene: TRBV7-8
CDR3 DNA: TGTGCCAGCAGGATTAGCCGGGGGACAGGGGGCACAGATACGCAGTATTTT
CDR3 protein: CASRISRGTGGTDTQYF

D gene: TRBD1
clone size: few
J gene: TRBJ1-2
V gene: TRBV7-8
CDR3 DNA: TGTGCCAGCAGCTCTATAACAGGGGGCAGGGGCTACACCTTC
CDR3 protein: CASSSITGGRGYTF

D gene: TRBD2
clone size: -
J gene: TRBJ2-2
V gene: TRBV11-2
CDR3 DNA: TGTGCCAGCAGCTTAAGGGGCGGGGGGCTAAACACCGGGGAGCTGTTTTTT
CDR3 protein: CASSLRGGGLNTGELFF

D gene: TRBD1
clone size: -
J gene: TRBJ1-5
V gene: TRBV6-1
CDR3 DNA: TGTGCCAGCAGCCCCGGGACAGCACGCAATCAGCCCCAGCATTTT
CDR3 protein: CASSPGTARNQPQHF

D gene: -
clone size: -
J gene: TRBJ2-3
V gene: TRBV27
CDR3 DNA: TGTGCCAGCGGTAAGCGGCCTATCACAGATACGCAGTATTTT
CDR3 protein: CASGKRPITDTQYF

D gene: TRBD1
clone size: -
J gene: TRBJ1-2
V gene: TRBV18
CDR3 DNA: TGTGCCAGCTCACCGCCGGGACAGCCTAACTATGGCTACACCTTC
CDR3 protein: CASSPPGQPNYGYTF

D gene: -
clone size: -
J gene: TRBJ2-1
V gene: TRBV10-1
CDR3 DNA: TGCGCCAGTCCTATAGCGGCCCTATACAATGAGCAGTTCTTC
CDR3 protein: CASPIAALYNEQFF

D gene: TRBD1
clone size: few
J gene: TRBJ1-4
V gene: TRBV19
CDR3 DNA: TGTGCCAGTACCAGGGGACAGGTATATGAAAAACTGTTTTTT
CDR3 protein: CASTRGQVYEKLFF

D gene: -
clone size: -
J gene: TRBJ1-1
V gene: TRBV7-9
CDR3 DNA: TGTGCCAGCAGCTTAGGGGGGGAGGCTTTCTTT
CDR3 protein: CASSLGGEAFF

D gene: TRBD1
clone size: once
J gene: TRBJ2-2
V gene: TRBV9
CDR3 DNA: TGTGCCAGCAGCGTAGCCGGCAGGGGGCTAGAGACCGGGGAGCTGTTTTTT
CDR3 protein: CASSVAGRGLETGELFF

D gene: -
clone size: -
J gene: TRBJ1-2
V gene: TRBV5-8
CDR3 DNA: TGTGCCAGCATCCGGGACACCGAAAAACTCTATGGCTACACCTTC
CDR3 protein: CASIRDTEKLYGYTF

D gene: -
clone size: few
J gene: TRBJ2-7
V gene: TRBV10-3
CDR3 DNA: TGTGCCATCAGTGAGGCCCAGGGCGCCTACGAGCAGTACTTC
CDR3 protein: CAISEAQGAYEQYF

D gene: TRBD1
clone size: -
J gene: TRBJ1-2
V gene: TRBV10-3
CDR3 DNA: TGTGCCATCAGTGACCTAGACAGGGGAGGCACCTTC
CDR3 protein: CAISDLDRGGTF

D gene: -
clone size: -
J gene: TRBJ1-5
V gene: TRBV19
CDR3 DNA: TGTGCCAGTAGTATGGATGTTGGGCGGCCCCAGCATTTT
CDR3 protein: CASSMDVGRPQHF

D gene: TRBD1
clone size: -
J gene: TRBJ1-6
V gene: TRBV6-5
CDR3 DNA: TGTGCCAGCATCTCCGGACAGGGCAGTTCACCCCTCCACTTT
CDR3 protein: CASISGQGSSPLHF

D gene: -
clone size: few
J gene: TRBJ1-1
V gene: TRBV20-1
CDR3 DNA: TGCAGTGCCCAAGCCCCCATCGGGGCTTTCTTT
CDR3 protein: CSAQAPIGAFF

D gene: TRBD1
clone size: -
J gene: TRBJ1-2
V gene: TRBV28
CDR3 DNA: TGTGCCAGCAGTTTGGGGGACAGAATCTATGGCTACACCTTC
CDR3 protein: CASSLGDRIYGYTF

D gene: -
clone size: few
J gene: TRBJ1-3
V gene: TRBV18
CDR3 DNA: TGTGCCAGCTCACCCGGGGTTTCTGGAAACACCATATATTTT
CDR3 protein: CASSPGVSGNTIYF

D gene: TRBD1
clone size: once
J gene: TRBJ1-1
V gene: TRBV5-8
CDR3 DNA: TGTGCCAGCAGCGGGAAGACAGGGTCCACTGAAGCTTTCTTT
CDR3 protein: CASSGKTGSTEAFF

D gene: -
clone size: -
J gene: TRBJ1-6
V gene: TRBV5-1
CDR3 DNA: TGCGCCAGCAGCCGGGAACCCCGGGGGTCGGGGCGGACCTATAATTCACCCCTCCACTTT
CDR3 protein: CASSREPRGSGRTYNSPLHF

D gene: -
clone size: -
J gene: TRBJ1-1
V gene: TRBV5-1
CDR3 DNA: TGCGCCAGCAGCCCCTCGACAGGAGGATTGACTGAAGCTTTCTTT
CDR3 protein: CASSPSTGGLTEAFF

D gene: -
clone size: -
J gene: TRBJ2-5
V gene: TRBV9
CDR3 DNA: TGTGCCAGCAGCGTAGGGTTTTCAGGCACCCGGGGAGAGACCCAGTACTTC
CDR3 protein: CASSVGFSGTRGETQYF

D gene: TRBD1
clone size: -
J gene: TRBJ2-5
V gene: TRBV12-5
CDR3 DNA: TGTGCTAGTGGTTTGGGGGTAACAGGGGGCCAAGAGACCCAGTACTTC
CDR3 protein: CASGLGVTGGQETQYF